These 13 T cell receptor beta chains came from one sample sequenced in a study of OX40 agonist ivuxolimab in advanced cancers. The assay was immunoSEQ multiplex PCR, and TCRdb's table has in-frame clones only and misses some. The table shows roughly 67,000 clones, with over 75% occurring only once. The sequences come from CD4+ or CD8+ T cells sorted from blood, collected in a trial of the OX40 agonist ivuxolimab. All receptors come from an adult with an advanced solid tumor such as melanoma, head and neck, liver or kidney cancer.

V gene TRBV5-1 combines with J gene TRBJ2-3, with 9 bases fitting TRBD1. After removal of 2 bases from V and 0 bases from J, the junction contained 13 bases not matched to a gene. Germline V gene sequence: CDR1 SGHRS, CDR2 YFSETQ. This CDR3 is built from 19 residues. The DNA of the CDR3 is TGCGCCAGCAGCTTCGCGGGTTACCGGACAGGGGCTAGCACAGATACGCAGTATTTT. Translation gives CASSFAGYRTGASTDTQYF.

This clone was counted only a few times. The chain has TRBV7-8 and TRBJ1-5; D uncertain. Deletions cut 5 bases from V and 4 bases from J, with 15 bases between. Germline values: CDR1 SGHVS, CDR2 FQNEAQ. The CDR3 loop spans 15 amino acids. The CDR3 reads CASSLGRQPNQPQHF. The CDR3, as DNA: TGTGCCAGCAGCCTCGGGCGGCAGCCAAATCAGCCCCAGCATTTT.

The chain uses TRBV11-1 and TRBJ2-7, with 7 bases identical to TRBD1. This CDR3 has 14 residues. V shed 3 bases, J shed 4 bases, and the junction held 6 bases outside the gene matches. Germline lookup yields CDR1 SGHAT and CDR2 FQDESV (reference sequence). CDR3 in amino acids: CASSLNRGRYEQYF. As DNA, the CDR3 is TGTGCCAGCAGCTTGAACAGGGGTAGGTACGAGCAGTACTTC. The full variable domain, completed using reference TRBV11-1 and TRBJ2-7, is EAEVAQSPRYKITEKSQAVAFWCDPISGHATLYWYRQILGQGPELLVQFQDESVVDDSQLPKDRFSAERLKGVDSTLKIQPAELGDSAMYLCASSLNRGRYEQYFGPGTRLTVT.

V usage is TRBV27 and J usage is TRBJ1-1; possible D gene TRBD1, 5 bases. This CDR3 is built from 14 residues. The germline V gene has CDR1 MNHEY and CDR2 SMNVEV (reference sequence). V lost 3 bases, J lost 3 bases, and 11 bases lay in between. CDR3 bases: TGTGCCAGCAGTTTCGAGGGGCCCTACACTGAAGCTTTCTTT. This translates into CASSFEGPYTEAFF.

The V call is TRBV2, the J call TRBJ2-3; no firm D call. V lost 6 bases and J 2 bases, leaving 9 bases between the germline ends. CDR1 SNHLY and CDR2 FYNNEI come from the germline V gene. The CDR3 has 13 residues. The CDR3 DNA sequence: TGTGCCAGCAGGGCAGGAACCACAGATACGCAGTATTTT. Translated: CASRAGTTDTQYF.

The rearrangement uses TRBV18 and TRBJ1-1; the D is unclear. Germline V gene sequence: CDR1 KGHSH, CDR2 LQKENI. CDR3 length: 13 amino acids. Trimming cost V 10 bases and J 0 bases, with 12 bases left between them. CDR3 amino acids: CATEVAMNTEAFF. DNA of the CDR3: TGTGCCACCGAGGTTGCGATGAACACTGAAGCTTTCTTT.

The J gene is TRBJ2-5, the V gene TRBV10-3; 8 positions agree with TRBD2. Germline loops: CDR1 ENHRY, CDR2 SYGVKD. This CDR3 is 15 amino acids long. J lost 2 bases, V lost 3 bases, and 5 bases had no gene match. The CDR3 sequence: CAISEALAAQETQYF. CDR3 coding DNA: TGTGCCATCAGTGAAGCACTAGCGGCTCAAGAGACCCAGTACTTC.

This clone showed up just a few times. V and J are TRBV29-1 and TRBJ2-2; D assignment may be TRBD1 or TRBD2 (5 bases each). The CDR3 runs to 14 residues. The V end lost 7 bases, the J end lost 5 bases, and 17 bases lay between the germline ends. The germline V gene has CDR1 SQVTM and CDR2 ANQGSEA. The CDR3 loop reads CSALIGATTGELFF. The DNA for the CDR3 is TGCAGCGCCCTGATCGGGGCGACGACCGGGGAGCTGTTTTTT.

CDR3: CAWSDGYSNQPQHF. CDR3 in DNA: TGTGCCTGGAGCGACGGTTATAGCAATCAGCCCCAGCATTTT. The gene calls are TRBV30 and TRBJ1-5, with D hard to call. The V end was cut by 3 bases, the J end by 0 bases, with 9 bases between. Per the germline V gene, CDR1 is GTSNPN and CDR2 is SVGIG (reference sequence). The CDR3 runs to 14 residues.

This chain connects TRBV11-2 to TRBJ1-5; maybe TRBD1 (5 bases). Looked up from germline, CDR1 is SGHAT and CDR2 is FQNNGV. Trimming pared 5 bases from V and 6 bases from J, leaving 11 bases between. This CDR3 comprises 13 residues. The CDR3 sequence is CASSRGTFQPQHF. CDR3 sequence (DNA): TGTGCCAGCAGCCGTGGGACTTTTCAGCCCCAGCATTTT. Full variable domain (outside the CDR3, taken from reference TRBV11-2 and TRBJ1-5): EAGVAQSPRYKIIEKRQSVAFWCNPISGHATLYWYQQILGQGPKLLIQFQNNGVVDDSQLPKDRFSAERLKGVDSTLKIQPAKLEDSAVYLCASSRGTFQPQHFGDGTRLSIL.

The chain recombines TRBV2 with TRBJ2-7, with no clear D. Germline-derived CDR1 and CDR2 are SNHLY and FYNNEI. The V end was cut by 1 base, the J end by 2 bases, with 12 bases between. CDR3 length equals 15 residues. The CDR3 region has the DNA TGTGCCAGCAGTGAAGGTGGGTCCAATACCTACGAGCAGTACTTC. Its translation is CASSEGGSNTYEQYF.

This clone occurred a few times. The CDR3 is CASTIDRGLVETQYF. CDR3 nucleotides: TGCGCCAGCACCATCGACAGGGGGCTAGTCGAGACCCAGTACTTC. This chain links TRBV5-1 with TRBJ2-5; TRBD1 agrees at 10 bases. Germline V gene lookup returns CDR1 SGHRS and CDR2 YFSETQ. The CDR3 has 15 residues. V was clipped by 6 bases and J by 5 bases; unmatched bases: 10.

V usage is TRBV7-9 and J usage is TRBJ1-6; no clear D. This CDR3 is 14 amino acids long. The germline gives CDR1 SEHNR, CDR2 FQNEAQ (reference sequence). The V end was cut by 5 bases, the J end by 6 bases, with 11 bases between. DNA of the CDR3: TGTGCCAGCAGCCGAATCGATAGTAATTCACCCCTCCACTTT. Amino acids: CASSRIDSNSPLHF.